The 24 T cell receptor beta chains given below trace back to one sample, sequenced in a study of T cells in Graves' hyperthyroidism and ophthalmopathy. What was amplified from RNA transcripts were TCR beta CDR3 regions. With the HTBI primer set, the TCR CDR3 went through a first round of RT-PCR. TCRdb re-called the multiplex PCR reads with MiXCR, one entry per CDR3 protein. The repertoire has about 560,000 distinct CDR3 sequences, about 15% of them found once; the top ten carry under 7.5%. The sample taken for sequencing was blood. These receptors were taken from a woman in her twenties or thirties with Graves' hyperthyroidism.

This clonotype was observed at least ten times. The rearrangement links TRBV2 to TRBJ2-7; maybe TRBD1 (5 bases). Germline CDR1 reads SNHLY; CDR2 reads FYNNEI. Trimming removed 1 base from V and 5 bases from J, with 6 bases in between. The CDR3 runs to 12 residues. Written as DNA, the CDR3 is TGTGCCAGCAGTGAAGGACAGAACGAGCAGTACTTC. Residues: CASSEGQNEQYF.

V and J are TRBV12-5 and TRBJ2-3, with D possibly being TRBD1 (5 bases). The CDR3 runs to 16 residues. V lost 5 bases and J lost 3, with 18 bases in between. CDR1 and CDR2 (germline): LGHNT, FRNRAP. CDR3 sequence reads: CASGLRLTDVTDTQYF. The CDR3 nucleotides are TGTGCTAGTGGTCTCCGGCTGACAGACGTAACAGATACGCAGTATTTT.

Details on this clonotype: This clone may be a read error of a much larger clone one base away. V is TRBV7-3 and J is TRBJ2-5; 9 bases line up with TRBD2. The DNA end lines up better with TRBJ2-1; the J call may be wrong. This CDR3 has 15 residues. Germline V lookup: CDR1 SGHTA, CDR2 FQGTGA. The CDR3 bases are TGTGCCAGCAGTCTTAGATTAGCGGGAGAAGAGACCCAGTTCTTC. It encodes CASSLRLAGEETQFF.

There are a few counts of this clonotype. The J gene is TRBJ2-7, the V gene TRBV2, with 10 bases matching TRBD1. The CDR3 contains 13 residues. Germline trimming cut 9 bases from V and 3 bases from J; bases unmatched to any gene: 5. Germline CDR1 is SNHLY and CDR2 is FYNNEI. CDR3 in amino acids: CASSWDRGYEQYF. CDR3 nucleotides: TGTGCCAGTAGCTGGGACAGGGGCTACGAGCAGTACTTC.

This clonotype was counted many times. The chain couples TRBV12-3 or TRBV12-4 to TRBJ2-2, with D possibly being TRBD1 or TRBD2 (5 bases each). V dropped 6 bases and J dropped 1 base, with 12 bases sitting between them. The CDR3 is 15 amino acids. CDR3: CASRSGTLNTGELFF. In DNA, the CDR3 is TGTGCCAGCAGGTCCGGGACCCTGAACACCGGGGAGCTGTTTTTT.

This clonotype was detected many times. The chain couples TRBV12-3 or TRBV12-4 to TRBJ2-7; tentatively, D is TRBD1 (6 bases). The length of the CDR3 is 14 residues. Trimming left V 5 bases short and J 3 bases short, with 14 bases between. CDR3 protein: CASSVRTVLYEQYF. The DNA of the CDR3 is TGTGCCAGCAGTGTTAGGACAGTGCTCTACGAGCAGTACTTC.

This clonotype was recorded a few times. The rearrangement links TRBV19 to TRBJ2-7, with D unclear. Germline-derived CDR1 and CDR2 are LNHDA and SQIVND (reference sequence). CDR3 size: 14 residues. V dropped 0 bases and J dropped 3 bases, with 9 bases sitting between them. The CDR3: CASSIDGQLYEQYF. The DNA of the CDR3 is TGTGCCAGTAGTATAGATGGGCAGCTCTACGAGCAGTACTTC.

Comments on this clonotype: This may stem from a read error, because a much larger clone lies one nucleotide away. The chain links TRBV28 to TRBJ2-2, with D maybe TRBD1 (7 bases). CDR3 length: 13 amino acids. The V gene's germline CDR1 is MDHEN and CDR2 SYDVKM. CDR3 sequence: CASRQGYTGGLFF. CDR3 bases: TGTGCCAGTCGACAGGGTTACACCGGGGGGCTGTTTTTT.

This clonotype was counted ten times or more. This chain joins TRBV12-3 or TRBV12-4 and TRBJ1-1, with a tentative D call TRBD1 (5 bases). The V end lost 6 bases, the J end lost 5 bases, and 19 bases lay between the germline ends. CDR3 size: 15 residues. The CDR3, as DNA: TGTGCCAGCAGGCGCCGGGAAACAGGAGGTACTGAAGCTTTCTTT. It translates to CASRRRETGGTEAFF.

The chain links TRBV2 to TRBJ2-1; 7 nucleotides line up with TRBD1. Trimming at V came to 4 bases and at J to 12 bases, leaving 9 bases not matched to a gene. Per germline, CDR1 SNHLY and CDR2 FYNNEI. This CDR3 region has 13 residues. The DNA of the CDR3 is TGTGCCAGCAGTGCCGAAGAGGGGGCGGGGCAGTTCTTC. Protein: CASSAEEGAGQFF.

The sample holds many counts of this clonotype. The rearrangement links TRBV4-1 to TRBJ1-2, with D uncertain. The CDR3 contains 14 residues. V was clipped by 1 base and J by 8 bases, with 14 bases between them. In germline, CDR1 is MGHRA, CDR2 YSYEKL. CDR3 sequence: CASSQVLGGYGYTF. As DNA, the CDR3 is TGCGCCAGCAGCCAAGTCCTAGGTGGATACGGCTACACCTTC.

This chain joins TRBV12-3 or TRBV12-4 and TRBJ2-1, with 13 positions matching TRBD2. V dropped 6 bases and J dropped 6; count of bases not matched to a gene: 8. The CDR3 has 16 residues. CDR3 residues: CASSPGTSGNRNEQFF. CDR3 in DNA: TGTGCCAGCAGCCCCGGGACTAGCGGGAATCGCAATGAGCAGTTCTTC.

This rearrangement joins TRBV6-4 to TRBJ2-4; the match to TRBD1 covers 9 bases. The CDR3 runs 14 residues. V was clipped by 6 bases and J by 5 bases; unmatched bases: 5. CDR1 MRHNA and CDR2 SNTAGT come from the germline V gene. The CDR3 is CASRTRTGENIQYF. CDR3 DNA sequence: TGTGCCAGCAGGACCAGGACAGGGGAAAACATTCAGTACTTC.

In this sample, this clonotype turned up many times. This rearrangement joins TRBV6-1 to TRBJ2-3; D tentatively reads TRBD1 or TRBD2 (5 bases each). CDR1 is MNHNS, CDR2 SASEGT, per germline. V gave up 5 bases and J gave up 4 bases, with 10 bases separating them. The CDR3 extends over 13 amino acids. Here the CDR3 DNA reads TGTGCCAGCAGTCGTCGGGGCGCAGATACGCAGTATTTT. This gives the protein CASSRRGADTQYF.

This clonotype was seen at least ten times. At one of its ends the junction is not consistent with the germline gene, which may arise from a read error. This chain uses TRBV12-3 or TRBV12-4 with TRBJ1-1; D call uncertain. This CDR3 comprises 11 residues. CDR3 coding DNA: TGTGCCAGTAGTTGGAACACTGAAGCTTTCTTT. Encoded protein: CASSWNTEAFF.

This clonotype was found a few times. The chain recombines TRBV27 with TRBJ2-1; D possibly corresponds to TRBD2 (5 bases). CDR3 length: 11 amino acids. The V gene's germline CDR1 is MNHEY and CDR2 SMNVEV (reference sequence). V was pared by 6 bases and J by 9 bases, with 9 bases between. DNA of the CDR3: TGTGCCAGCAGGCAGACTACTGAGCAGTTCTTC. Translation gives CASRQTTEQFF.

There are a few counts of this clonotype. In nucleotides, the CDR3 is TGTGCCAGCAAGGGAGTAGCGGGACTCGAGCAGTACTTC. It is translated as CASKGVAGLEQYF. The chain combines TRBV5-5 with TRBJ2-7, with 8 nucleotides matching TRBD2. Trimming at V came to 6 bases and at J to 6 bases, leaving 8 bases not matched to a gene. CDR1 and CDR2 from the germline V gene are SGHKS and YYEKEE (reference sequence). The CDR3 has 13 residues.

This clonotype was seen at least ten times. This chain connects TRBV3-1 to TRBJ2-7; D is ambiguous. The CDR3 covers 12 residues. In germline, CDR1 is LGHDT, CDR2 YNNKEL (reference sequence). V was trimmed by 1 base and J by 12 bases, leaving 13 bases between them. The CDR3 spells CASSQGNSPGYF. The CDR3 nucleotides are TGTGCCAGCAGCCAAGGGAATTCCCCAGGGTACTTC.

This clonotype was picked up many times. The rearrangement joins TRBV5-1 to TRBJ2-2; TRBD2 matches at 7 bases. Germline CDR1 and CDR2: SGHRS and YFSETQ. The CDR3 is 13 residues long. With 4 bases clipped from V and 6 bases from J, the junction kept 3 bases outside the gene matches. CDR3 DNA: TGCGCCAGCAGCAGTAGCGGGTCCGGGGAGCTGTTTTTT. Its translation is CASSSSGSGELFF.

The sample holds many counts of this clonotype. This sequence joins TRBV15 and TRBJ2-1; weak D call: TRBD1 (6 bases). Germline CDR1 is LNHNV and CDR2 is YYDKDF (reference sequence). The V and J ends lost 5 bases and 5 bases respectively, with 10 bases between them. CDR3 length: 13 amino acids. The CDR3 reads CATSARQDNEQFF. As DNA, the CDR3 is TGTGCCACCAGCGCTCGACAGGACAATGAGCAGTTCTTC.

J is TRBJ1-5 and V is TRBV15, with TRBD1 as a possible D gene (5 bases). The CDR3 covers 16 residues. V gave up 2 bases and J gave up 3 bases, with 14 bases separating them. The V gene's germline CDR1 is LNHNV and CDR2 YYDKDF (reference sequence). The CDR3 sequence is CATSRTPGTPNQPQHF. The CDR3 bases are TGTGCCACCAGCAGAACTCCCGGGACCCCCAATCAGCCCCAGCATTTT.

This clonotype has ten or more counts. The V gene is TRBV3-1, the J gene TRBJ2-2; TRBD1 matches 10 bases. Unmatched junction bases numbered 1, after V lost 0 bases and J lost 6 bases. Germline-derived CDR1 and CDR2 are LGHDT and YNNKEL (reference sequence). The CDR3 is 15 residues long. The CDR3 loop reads CASSQDGTGAGELFF. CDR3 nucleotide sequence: TGTGCCAGCAGCCAAGACGGGACAGGGGCCGGGGAGCTGTTTTTT.

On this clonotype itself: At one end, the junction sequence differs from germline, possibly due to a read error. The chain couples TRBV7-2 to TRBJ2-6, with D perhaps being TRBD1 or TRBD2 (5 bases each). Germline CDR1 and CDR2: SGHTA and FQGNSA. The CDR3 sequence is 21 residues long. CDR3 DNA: TGCGCCAGCAGCCAAGAGGATTTTACGGGACCCGCGAGCTCTGGGGCCAACGTCCTGACTTTC. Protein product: CASSQEDFTGPASSGANVLTF.

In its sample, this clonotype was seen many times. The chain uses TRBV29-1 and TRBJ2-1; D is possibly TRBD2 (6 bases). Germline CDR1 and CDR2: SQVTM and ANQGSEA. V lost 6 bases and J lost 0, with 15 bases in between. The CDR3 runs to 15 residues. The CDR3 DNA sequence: TGCAGCGTCGGCGAACGGACTATCTCCTACAATGAGCAGTTCTTC. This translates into CSVGERTISYNEQFF.